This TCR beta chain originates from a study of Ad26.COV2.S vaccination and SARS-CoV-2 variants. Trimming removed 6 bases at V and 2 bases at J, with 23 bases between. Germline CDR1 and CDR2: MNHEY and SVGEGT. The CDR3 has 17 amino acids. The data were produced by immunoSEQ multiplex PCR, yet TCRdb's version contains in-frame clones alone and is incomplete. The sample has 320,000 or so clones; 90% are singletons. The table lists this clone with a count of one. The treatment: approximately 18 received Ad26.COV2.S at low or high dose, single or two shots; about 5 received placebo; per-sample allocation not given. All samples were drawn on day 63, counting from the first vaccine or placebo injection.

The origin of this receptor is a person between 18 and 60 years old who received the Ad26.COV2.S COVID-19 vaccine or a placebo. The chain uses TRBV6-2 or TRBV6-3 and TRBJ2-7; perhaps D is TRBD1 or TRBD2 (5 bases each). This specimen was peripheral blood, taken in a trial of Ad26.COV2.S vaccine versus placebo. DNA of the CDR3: TGTGCCAGCAGCACCTTTCCCGGGACCCAGCGCACCTACGAGCAGTACGTC. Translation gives CASSTFPGTQRTYEQYV.